Listed here are 30 T cell receptor beta chains from one sample, sequenced in a study of technical replicates of blood from four donors. Some clones are missing from TCRdb's copy, which holds only in-frame ones; the method was immunoSEQ multiplex PCR. In the table there are about 16,000 clones, 80% to 90% of which are singletons. The source material was PBMCs. Receptor source: a human donor in good health.

This clone was counted a single time. The chain recombines TRBV9 with TRBJ2-1; 11 bases are shared with TRBD2. Per the germline V gene, CDR1 is SGDLS and CDR2 is YYNGEE. The CDR3 length is 17 residues. Trimming cost V 0 bases and J 6 bases; bases outside gene matches: 8. In DNA form, the CDR3 reads TGTGCCAGCAGCGTAGGTAGTCTAGCGGGAGGAGGCAATGAGCAGTTCTTC. It translates to CASSVGSLAGGGNEQFF.

The chain is built from TRBV27 and TRBJ2-7, with 8 bases identical to TRBD1. Germline CDR1 and CDR2: MNHEY and SMNVEV (reference sequence). Trimming took 7 bases from V and 0 from J; bases not matched to a gene: 8. This CDR3 is 15 amino acids long. In DNA form, the CDR3 reads TGTGCCAGCAATAAACAGGGGGGAAGCTCCTACGAGCAGTACTTC. Translating it yields CASNKQGGSSYEQYF.

V gene TRBV7-2 combines with J gene TRBJ2-1; 7 bases are shared with TRBD2. Germline V gene lookup returns CDR1 SGHTA and CDR2 FQGNSA. This CDR3 is built from 14 residues. V lost 7 bases and J lost 3; bases outside the gene matches: 6. In DNA form, the CDR3 reads TGTGCCAGCACCCTAGCGGCTTTCTACAATGAGCAGTTCTTC. It translates to CASTLAAFYNEQFF.

The chain carries TRBV7-6 and TRBJ2-3; 10 nucleotides agree with TRBD2. Germline V CDR1 and CDR2: SGHVS, FNYEAQ. The CDR3 covers 16 residues. The ends lost 2 bases at V and 6 bases at J; junction bases unmatched: 8. CDR3 bases: TGTGCCAGCAGCTTACAGCCTAGCGGGAGTGGTGATACGCAGTATTTT. Amino acid sequence: CASSLQPSGSGDTQYF.

As to this clone: Sequence at one end of the junction differs from germline and may be a read error. This chain connects TRBV5-1 to TRBJ2-1; 10 nucleotides match TRBD1. Germline V gene data show CDR1 as SGHRS and CDR2 as YFSETQ. This CDR3 is built from 15 residues. This CDR3 reads CASSLGDRGYNEQFF. The CDR3 DNA follows: TGTGCCAGCAGCTTGGGGGACAGGGGATACAATGAGCAGTTCTTC.

The chain is built from TRBV7-8 and TRBJ1-1; TRBD1 might be the D (5 bases). The CDR3 consists of 14 residues. Germline V CDR1 and CDR2: SGHVS, FQNEAQ. The V end lost 3 bases, the J end lost 0 bases, and 8 bases lay between the germline ends. The CDR3 here is CASSLRQLNTEAFF. The CDR3 DNA follows: TGTGCCAGCAGCTTGAGACAGCTGAACACTGAAGCTTTCTTT.

This chain's CDR3 is CASSPYKNTEAFF. DNA for the CDR3: TGTGCCAGCAGCCCGTACAAGAACACTGAAGCTTTCTTT. The chain joins TRBV7-2 to TRBJ1-1; D unclear. V lost 5 bases, J lost 1 base, and 8 bases lay in between. Germline lookup yields CDR1 SGHTA and CDR2 FQGNSA. The CDR3 runs to 13 residues.

The chain joins TRBV2 to TRBJ2-7; 8 nucleotides match TRBD1. Germline assignment: CDR1 SNHLY and CDR2 FYNNEI. The CDR3 contains 15 residues. Losses at the gene ends were 8 bases for V and 3 bases for J; bases not matched to a gene: 12. The CDR3 DNA reads TGTGCCAGCGAGGGGGTACAGGGGGAAAACTACGAGCAGTACTTC. Encoded protein: CASEGVQGENYEQYF. Full variable domain (remainder filled in from reference TRBV2 and TRBJ2-7): EPEVTQTPSHQVTQMGQEVILRCVPISNHLYFYWYRQILGQKVEFLVSFYNNEISEKSEIFDDQFSVERPDGSNFTLKIRSTKLEDSAMYFCASEGVQGENYEQYFGPGTRLTVT.

The J gene is TRBJ2-7, the V gene TRBV5-4, with 10 bases matching TRBD1. With V trimmed by 3 bases and J by 5 bases, 11 bases remained unmatched. The germline V gene has CDR1 SGHNT and CDR2 YYREEE (reference sequence). This CDR3 is built from 16 residues. The DNA for the CDR3 is TGTGCCAGCAGCTGGGGGTGGGGACAGGGGAATGACGAGCAGTACTTC. It encodes CASSWGWGQGNDEQYF.

The CDR3 sequence is CASSQTGDTEAFF. The CDR3 DNA sequence: TGTGCCAGCAGCCAGACAGGGGACACTGAAGCTTTCTTT. This sequence joins TRBV7-3 and TRBJ1-1; TRBD1 aligns across 8 bases. With 5 bases clipped from V and 3 bases from J, the junction kept 2 bases outside the gene matches. This CDR3 contains 13 residues. Germline V gives CDR1 SGHTA, CDR2 FQGTGA.

This clone was observed once. This rearrangement joins TRBV11-1 to TRBJ2-7; 8 nucleotides agree with TRBD2. The CDR3 has 14 amino acids. Germline-derived CDR1 and CDR2 are SGHAT and FQDESV (reference sequence). The V and J ends lost 2 bases and 3 bases, in that order; junction bases with no gene match: 3. CDR3 nucleotide sequence: TGTGCCAGCAGCTTATCAGGGACTAGCTACGAGCAGTACTTC. Encoded protein: CASSLSGTSYEQYF.

This chain connects TRBV5-8 to TRBJ2-2; 10 bases align to TRBD2. The V segment lost 2 bases and the J segment 4 bases; nucleotides outside the gene matches: 2. Germline V gives CDR1 SGHTS, CDR2 YDEGEE. This CDR3 has 15 residues. CDR3 sequence (DNA): TGTGCCAGCAGCTTTAGGACTAGCGGCACCGGGGAGCTGTTTTTT. Protein: CASSFRTSGTGELFF.

The chain has TRBV4-1 and TRBJ2-2; the D gene is possibly TRBD2 (7 bases). V lost 4 bases, J lost 3 bases, and 21 bases lay in between. The CDR3 totals 18 residues. CDR1 MGHRA and CDR2 YSYEKL come from the germline V gene. CDR3 region: CASSPILQGREYTGELFF. The CDR3 nucleotides read TGCGCCAGCAGCCCCATATTGCAGGGGAGGGAATACACCGGGGAGCTGTTTTTT.

The chain uses TRBV7-6 and TRBJ2-1; D perhaps matches TRBD2 (6 bases). Trimming stripped 5 bases from V and 7 bases from J, with 18 bases between. This CDR3 is 15 amino acids long. CDR1 and CDR2 from the germline V gene are SGHVS and FNYEAQ. The CDR3 DNA sequence: TGTGCCAGCAGCCCGGGGGACGGGAAGGGGAATGAGCAGTTCTTC. Protein: CASSPGDGKGNEQFF. The full variable domain, rest sourced from reference TRBV7-6 and TRBJ2-1, is GAGVSQSPRYKVTKRGQDVALRCDPISGHVSLYWYRQALGQGPEFLTYFNYEAQQDKSGLPNDRFSAERPEGSISTLTIQRTEQRDSAMYRCASSPGDGKGNEQFFGPGTRLTVL.

In nucleotides, the CDR3 is TGTGCCAGCAGCCAAGCCCCAGGGAACTATGGCTACACCTTC. Translation gives CASSQAPGNYGYTF. This chain connects TRBV6-5 to TRBJ1-2; TRBD1 might be the D (5 bases). This CDR3 contains 14 residues. Germline lookup yields CDR1 MNHEY and CDR2 SVGAGI. V lost 6 bases, J lost 2 bases, and 13 bases lay in between.

The chain uses TRBV28 and TRBJ2-2; perhaps TRBD1 as D (6 bases). The CDR3 spans 13 residues. Germline V gives CDR1 MDHEN, CDR2 SYDVKM. Trimming removed 7 bases at V and 6 bases at J, with 12 bases between. CDR3 residues: CASINRVAGELFF. Here the CDR3 DNA reads TGTGCCAGCATTAACAGGGTTGCCGGGGAGCTGTTTTTT.

CDR3 nucleotides: TGTGCCAGCAGTTCGGGACAGTGGGCCAAAAACATTCAGTACTTC. Its protein is CASSSGQWAKNIQYF. The chain couples TRBV28 to TRBJ2-4; 7 nucleotides line up with TRBD1. V shed 4 bases and J 1 base; nucleotides not matched to a gene: 4. The CDR3 runs to 15 residues. Germline assignment: CDR1 MDHEN and CDR2 SYDVKM.

V is TRBV27 and J is TRBJ2-1; 10 bases line up with TRBD2. The CDR3 contains 17 residues. J lost 2 bases, V lost 3 bases, and 7 bases had no gene match. Germline V gene lookup returns CDR1 MNHEY and CDR2 SMNVEV (reference sequence). The DNA for the CDR3 is TGTGCCAGCAGTTTCCCCGGACTAGCGGAGGCCTACAATGAGCAGTTCTTC. It yields the protein CASSFPGLAEAYNEQFF.

This clone came up once. V and J are TRBV11-2 and TRBJ1-4, with TRBD1 matching 7 bases. J gave up 5 bases and V 4 bases, and 10 bases lay outside the gene matches. Per the germline V gene, CDR1 is SGHAT and CDR2 is FQNNGV. CDR3 length: 16 amino acids. The CDR3 coding sequence is TGTGCCAGCAGCTCCTTGGTGGGACAGCCGAATGAAAAACTGTTTTTT. Translation gives CASSSLVGQPNEKLFF.

The V and J genes are TRBV2 and TRBJ2-3; 9 bases are a match to TRBD2. Germline-derived CDR1 and CDR2 are SNHLY and FYNNEI. The CDR3 is made up of 15 amino acids. The V and J ends lost 6 bases and 4 bases, in that order; junction bases with no gene match: 8. As DNA, the CDR3 is TGTGCCAGCAGAACCGATAGCGGGAGCTCAGATACGCAGTATTTT. As protein: CASRTDSGSSDTQYF.

The chain carries TRBV19 and TRBJ2-7; a weak D match, TRBD1 (6 bases). Trimming left V 4 bases short and J 2 bases short, with 24 bases between. Germline loops: CDR1 LNHDA, CDR2 SQIVND (reference sequence). CDR3 size: 18 residues. CDR3 bases: TGTGCCAGTAGTACCATCTCCTCTTCACAGGGAGTAACCTACGAGCAGTACTTC. The encoded protein is CASSTISSSQGVTYEQYF. Full variable domain (rest looked up from reference TRBV19 and TRBJ2-7): DGGITQSPKYLFRKEGQNVTLSCEQNLNHDAMYWYRQDPGQGLRLIYYSQIVNDFQKGDIAEGYSVSREKKESFPLTVTSAQKNPTAFYLCASSTISSSQGVTYEQYFGPGTRLTVT.

With respect to this clone: Within the sample, other DNA sequences also encode this same CDR3. This chain connects TRBV5-1 to TRBJ2-3, with D possibly matching TRBD2 (6 bases). V lost 4 bases, J lost 1 base, and 25 bases lay in between. CDR1 and CDR2 from the germline V gene are SGHRS and YFSETQ. This CDR3 region has 19 residues. The CDR3 reads CASSAGSPRTIRGTDTQYF. The CDR3 coding sequence is TGCGCCAGCAGCGCGGGCAGCCCAAGGACTATTAGGGGCACAGATACGCAGTATTTT.

The rearrangement links TRBV28 to TRBJ2-1; 8 bases match TRBD1. Trimming took 5 bases from V and 12 from J; bases not matched to a gene: 6. The germline CDR1 and CDR2 sequences are MDHEN and SYDVKM. The CDR3 consists of 12 residues. The CDR3 here is CASSTTGAGQFF. As DNA, the CDR3 is TGTGCCAGCAGTACGACAGGGGCTGGGCAGTTCTTC.

In its sample, this clone was seen a few times. This chain connects TRBV7-9 to TRBJ1-1; tentative D call: TRBD1 (5 bases). CDR1 is SEHNR, CDR2 FQNEAQ, per germline (reference sequence). This CDR3 has 15 amino acids. Trimming cost V 1 base and J 0 bases, with 9 bases left between them. The CDR3 loop reads CASSLEARVNTEAFF. DNA for the CDR3: TGTGCCAGCAGCTTAGAGGCCAGGGTGAACACTGAAGCTTTCTTT.

The DNA of the CDR3 is TGTGCCGCAGGGGGCGGGGGGGGGCCCAGCAATCAGCCCCAGCATTTT. It codes for CAAGGGGGPSNQPQHF. V and J are TRBV19 and TRBJ1-5; 8 bases fit TRBD1. Germline V gene sequence: CDR1 LNHDA, CDR2 SQIVND (reference sequence). V lost 11 bases, J lost 1 base, and 13 bases stayed unmatched. The CDR3 contains 16 residues.

The chain joins TRBV19 to TRBJ2-2, with 7 nucleotides matching TRBD2. The germline CDR1 and CDR2 sequences are LNHDA and SQIVND (reference sequence). The CDR3 extends over 15 amino acids. J lost 8 bases, V lost 5 bases, and 11 bases had no gene match. The CDR3 region has the DNA TGTGCCAGTAGTCTACGGACTAGTGTGACGGGGGAGCTGTTTTTT. Encoded protein: CASSLRTSVTGELFF.

The V and J genes are TRBV29-1 and TRBJ2-1, with 12 bases identical to TRBD2. From germline, CDR1 is SQVTM and CDR2 ANQGSEA. The CDR3 covers 15 residues. The trim removed 5 bases at V and 9 bases at J, leaving 11 bases unmatched. CDR3 DNA: TGCAGCGTTTCGGGCGCGTCTAGCGGGAGGGGTGAGCAGTTCTTC. It codes for CSVSGASSGRGEQFF.

The chain carries TRBV5-1 and TRBJ2-1; 9 bases map to TRBD2. The CDR3 extends over 16 amino acids. The germline V gene encodes CDR1 SGHRS and CDR2 YFSETQ. Trimming cost V 0 bases and J 5 bases; bases outside gene matches: 6. The CDR3 DNA sequence: TGCGCCAGCAGCTTGGCCGCTAGCGGGATAAACAATGAGCAGTTCTTC. As protein: CASSLAASGINNEQFF.

The chain links TRBV18 to TRBJ1-2; D is uncertain. Trimming pared 3 bases from V and 5 bases from J, leaving 7 bases between. This CDR3 is built from 12 residues. Germline V gene sequence: CDR1 KGHSH, CDR2 LQKENI. CDR3 protein: CASSPDQYGYTF. The CDR3 DNA sequence: TGTGCCAGCTCACCCGATCAGTATGGCTACACCTTC.

In DNA, the CDR3 is TGCAGCGTTGAAAAACAGGGGGCTTCCTACGAGCAGTACTTC. It codes for CSVEKQGASYEQYF. The genes are TRBV29-1 and TRBJ2-7; 9 bases fit TRBD1. V lost 2 bases and J lost 1; bases outside the gene matches: 3. Looked up from germline, CDR1 is SQVTM and CDR2 is ANQGSEA. CDR3 length equals 14 residues.